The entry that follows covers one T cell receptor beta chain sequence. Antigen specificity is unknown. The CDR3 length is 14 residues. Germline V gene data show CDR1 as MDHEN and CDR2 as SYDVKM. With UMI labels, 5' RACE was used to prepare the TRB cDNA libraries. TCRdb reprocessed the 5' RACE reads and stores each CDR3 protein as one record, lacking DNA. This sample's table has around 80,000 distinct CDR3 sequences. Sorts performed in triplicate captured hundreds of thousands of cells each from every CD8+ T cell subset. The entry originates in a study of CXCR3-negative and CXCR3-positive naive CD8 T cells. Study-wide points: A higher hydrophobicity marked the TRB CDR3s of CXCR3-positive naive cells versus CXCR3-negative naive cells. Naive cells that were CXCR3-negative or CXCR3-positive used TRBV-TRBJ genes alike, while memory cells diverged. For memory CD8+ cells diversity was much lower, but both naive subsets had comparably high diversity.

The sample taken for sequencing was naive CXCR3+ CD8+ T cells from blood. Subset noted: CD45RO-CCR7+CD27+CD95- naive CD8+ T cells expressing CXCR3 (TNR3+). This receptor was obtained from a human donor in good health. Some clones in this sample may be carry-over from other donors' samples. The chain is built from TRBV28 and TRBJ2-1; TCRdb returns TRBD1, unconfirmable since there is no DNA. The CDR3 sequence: CASSFRGEYNEQFF.